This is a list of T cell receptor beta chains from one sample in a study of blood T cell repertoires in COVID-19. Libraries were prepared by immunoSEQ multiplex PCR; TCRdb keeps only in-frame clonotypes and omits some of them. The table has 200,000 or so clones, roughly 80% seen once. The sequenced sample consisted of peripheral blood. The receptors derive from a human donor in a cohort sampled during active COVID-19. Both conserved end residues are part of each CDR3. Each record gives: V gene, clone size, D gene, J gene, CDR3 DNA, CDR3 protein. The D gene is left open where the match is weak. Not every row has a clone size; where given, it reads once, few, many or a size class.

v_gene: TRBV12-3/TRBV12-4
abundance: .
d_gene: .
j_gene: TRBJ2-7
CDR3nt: TGTGCCAGCAGTTTTCAGGTCACCTACGAGCAGTACTTC
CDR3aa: CASSFQVTYEQYF

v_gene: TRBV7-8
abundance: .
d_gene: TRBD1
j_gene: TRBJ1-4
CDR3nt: TGTGCCAGCAGCCGAGACAGGGGCAAAGAAAAACTGTTTTTT
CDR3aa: CASSRDRGKEKLFF

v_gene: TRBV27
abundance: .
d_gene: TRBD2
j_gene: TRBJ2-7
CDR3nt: TGTGCCAGCAGTTTACGGGGGGGACTAGCTGACTCCTACGAGCAGTACTTC
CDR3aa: CASSLRGGLADSYEQYF

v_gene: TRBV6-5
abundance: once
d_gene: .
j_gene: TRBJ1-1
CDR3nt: TGTGCCAGCAGAGATCCCCGGACAGTGAACACTGAAGCTTTCTTT
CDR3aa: CASRDPRTVNTEAFF

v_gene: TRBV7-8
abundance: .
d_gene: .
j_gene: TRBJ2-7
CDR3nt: TGTGCCAGCAGCTTAAACAGCGGACTCCTATCCTACGAGCAGTACTTC
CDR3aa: CASSLNSGLLSYEQYF

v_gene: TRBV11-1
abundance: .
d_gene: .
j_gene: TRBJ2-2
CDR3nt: TGTGCCAGCAGCCCCGGACTAAGCCGCACCGGGGAGCTGTTTTTT
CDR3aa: CASSPGLSRTGELFF

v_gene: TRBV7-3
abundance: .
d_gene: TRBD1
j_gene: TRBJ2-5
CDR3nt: TGTGCCAGCAGCTTAAAGGGACAGGGGGCGAGAGAGACCCAGTACTTC
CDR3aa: CASSLKGQGARETQYF

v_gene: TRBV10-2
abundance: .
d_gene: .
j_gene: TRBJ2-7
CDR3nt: TGCGCCAGCAGTGAGTCGGTCACCTACTCCTACGAGCAGTACTTC
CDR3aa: CASSESVTYSYEQYF

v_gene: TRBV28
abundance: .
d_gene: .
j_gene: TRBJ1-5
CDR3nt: TGTGCCAGCAGTTTAGGCCCGCCGTTGAGCAATCAGCCCCAGCATTTT
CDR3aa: CASSLGPPLSNQPQHF

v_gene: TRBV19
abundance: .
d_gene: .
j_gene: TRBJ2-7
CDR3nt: TGTGCCAGTAGCCCTAGACCGGGCGAGCAGTACTTC
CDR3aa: CASSPRPGEQYF

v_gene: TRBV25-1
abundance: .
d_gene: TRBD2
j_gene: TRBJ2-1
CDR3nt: TGTGCCAGCAGTGAATTTCGCGGGAGCTCCTACAATGAGCAGTTCTTC
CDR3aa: CASSEFRGSSYNEQFF

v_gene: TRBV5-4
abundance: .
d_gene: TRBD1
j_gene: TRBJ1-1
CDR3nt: TGTGCCAGCAGCTTGGCCGGGGGACAGGGCCACACTGAAGCTTTCTTT
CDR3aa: CASSLAGGQGHTEAFF

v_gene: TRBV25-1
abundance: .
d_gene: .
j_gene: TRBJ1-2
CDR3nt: TGTGCCAGCAGTATCCAGGGGTATGGCTACACCTTC
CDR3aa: CASSIQGYGYTF

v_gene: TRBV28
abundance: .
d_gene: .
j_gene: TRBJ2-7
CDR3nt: TGTGCCAGCAGGAACTCCGGGACACCTAAGTCCTACGAGCAGTACTTC
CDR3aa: CASRNSGTPKSYEQYF

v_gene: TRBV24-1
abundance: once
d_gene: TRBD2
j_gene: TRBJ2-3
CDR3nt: TGTGCCACCAGTGACCTGACTAGCGGTGGCACAGATACGCAGTATTTT
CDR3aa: CATSDLTSGGTDTQYF

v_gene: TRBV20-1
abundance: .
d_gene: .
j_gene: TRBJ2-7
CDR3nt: TGCAGTGCGACAGGTCCCGGCGAGCAGTACTTC
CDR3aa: CSATGPGEQYF

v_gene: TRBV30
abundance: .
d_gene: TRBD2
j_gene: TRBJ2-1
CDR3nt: TGTGCCTGGAGTCTAGCGGGGGGGGCCTACAATGAGCAGTTCTTC
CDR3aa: CAWSLAGGAYNEQFF

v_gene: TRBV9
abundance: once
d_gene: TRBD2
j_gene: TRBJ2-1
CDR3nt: TGTGCCAGCAGCGTAGGTGTACTAGCGGGACTATACAATGAGCAGTTCTTC
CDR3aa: CASSVGVLAGLYNEQFF

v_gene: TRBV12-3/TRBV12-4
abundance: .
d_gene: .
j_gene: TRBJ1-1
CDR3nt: TGTGCCAGCAGCCCTAGACAGCTCGGAGCTTTCTTT
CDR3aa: CASSPRQLGAFF

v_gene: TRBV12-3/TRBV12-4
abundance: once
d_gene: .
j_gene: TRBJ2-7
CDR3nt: TGTGCCAGCAGCCCTACAGGGTACGAGCAGTACTTC
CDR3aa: CASSPTGYEQYF

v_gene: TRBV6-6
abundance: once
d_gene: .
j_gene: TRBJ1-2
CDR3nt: TGTGCCAGCAGTTACTCGGTAACAGGGAACTATGGCTACACCTTC
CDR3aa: CASSYSVTGNYGYTF

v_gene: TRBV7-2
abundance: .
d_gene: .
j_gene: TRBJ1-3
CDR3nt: TGTGCCAGCAGCCGCATCCGCAGTCTTATAGGAAACACCATATATTTT
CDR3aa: CASSRIRSLIGNTIYF

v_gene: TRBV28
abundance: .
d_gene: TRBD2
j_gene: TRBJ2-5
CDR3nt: TGTGCCAGCAGTTTACGTAGTCGTAGCGGGAGGGCCGGGGAGACCCAGTACTTC
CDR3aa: CASSLRSRSGRAGETQYF

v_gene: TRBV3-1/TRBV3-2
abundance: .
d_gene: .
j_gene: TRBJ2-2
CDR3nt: TGTGCCAGCAGCCAACAGGACTTGGGAAGCACCGGGGAGCTGTTTTTT
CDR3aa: CASSQQDLGSTGELFF

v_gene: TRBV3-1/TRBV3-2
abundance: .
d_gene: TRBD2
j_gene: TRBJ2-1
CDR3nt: TGTGCCAGCAGCCAAGGCCTATTAGCGGGAGTATACAATGAGCAGTTCTTC
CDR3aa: CASSQGLLAGVYNEQFF

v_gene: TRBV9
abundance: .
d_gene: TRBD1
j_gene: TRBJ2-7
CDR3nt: TGTGCCAGCAGCTCCGGACAGGGGGCGATGGTCGAGCAGTACTTC
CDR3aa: CASSSGQGAMVEQYF

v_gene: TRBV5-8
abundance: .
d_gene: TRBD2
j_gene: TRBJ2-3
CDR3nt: TGTGCCAGCAGCTCTTACCTGACTAGCGGGAGCACAGATACGCAGTATTTT
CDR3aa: CASSSYLTSGSTDTQYF

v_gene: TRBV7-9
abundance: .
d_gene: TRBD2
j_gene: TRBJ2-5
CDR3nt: TGTGCCAGCAGCTTCGGGACTACCACAAAAGAGACCCAGTACTTC
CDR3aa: CASSFGTTTKETQYF